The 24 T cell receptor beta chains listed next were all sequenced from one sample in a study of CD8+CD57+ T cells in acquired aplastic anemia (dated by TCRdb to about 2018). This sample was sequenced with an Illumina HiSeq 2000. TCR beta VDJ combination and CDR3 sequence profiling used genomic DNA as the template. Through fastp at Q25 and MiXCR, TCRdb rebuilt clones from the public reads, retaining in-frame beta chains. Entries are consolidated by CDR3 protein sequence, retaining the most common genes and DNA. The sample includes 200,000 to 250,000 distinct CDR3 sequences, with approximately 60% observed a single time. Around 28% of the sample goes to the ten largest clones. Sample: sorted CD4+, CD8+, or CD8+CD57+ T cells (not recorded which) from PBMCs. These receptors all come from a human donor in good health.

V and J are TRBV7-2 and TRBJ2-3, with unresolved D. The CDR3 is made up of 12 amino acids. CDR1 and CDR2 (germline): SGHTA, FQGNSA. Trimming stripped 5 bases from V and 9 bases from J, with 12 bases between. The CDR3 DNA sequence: TGTGCCAGCAGCCCGAAACTGGTAACGCAGTATTTT. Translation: CASSPKLVTQYF.

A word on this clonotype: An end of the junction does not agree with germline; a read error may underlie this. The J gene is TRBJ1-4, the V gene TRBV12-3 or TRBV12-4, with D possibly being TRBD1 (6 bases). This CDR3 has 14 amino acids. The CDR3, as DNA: TGTGCCAGCAGTTTAGCCAGAGGGGGTGACCGGTGGCTTTTT. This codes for CASSLARGGDRWLF.

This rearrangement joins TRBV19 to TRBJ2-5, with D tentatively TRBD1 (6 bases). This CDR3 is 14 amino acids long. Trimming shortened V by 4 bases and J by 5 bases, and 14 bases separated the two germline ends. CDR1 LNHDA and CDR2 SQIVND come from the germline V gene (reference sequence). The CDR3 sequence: CASSTRTAQETQYF. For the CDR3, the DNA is TGTGCCAGTAGTACAAGGACAGCTCAGGAGACCCAGTACTTC.

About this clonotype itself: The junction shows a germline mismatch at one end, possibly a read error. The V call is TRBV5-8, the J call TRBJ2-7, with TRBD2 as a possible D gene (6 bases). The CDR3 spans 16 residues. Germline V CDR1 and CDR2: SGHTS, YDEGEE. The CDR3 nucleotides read TGTGCCAGCAGGGGGCGGGGTGGCGTGGACACCGGGGAGCTGTACTTC. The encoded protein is CASRGRGGVDTGELYF.

The CDR3 DNA sequence: TGCGCCATACCGACGTCCAATCAGCCCCAGCATTTT. Its translation is CAIPTSNQPQHF. This chain links TRBV10-1 with TRBJ1-5, with no clear D. The V end lost 10 bases, the J end lost 3 bases, and 10 bases lay between the germline ends. CDR1 is WNHNN, CDR2 SYGVQD, per germline (reference sequence). CDR3 length equals 12 residues.

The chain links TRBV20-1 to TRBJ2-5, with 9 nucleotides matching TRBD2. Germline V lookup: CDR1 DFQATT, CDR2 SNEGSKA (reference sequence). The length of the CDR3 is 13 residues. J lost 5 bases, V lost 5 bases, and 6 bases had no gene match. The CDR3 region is CSAHGLARETQYF. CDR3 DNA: TGCAGTGCTCACGGACTAGCGCGTGAGACCCAGTACTTC.

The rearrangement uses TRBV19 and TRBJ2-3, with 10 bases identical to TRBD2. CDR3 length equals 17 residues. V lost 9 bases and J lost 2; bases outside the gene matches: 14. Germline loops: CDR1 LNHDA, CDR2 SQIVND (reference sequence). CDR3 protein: CASSTLAGEETTDTQYF. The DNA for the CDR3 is TGTGCCAGCAGCACCCTAGCGGGGGAGGAGACCACAGATACGCAGTATTTT.

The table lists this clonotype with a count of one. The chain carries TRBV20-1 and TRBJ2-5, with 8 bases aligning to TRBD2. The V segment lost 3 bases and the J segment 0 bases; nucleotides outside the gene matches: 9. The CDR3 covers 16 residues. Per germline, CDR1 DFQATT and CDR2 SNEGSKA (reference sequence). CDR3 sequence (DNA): TGCAGTGCTAGTGATCTAGCGGGCATGTACCAAGAGACCCAGTACTTC. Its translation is CSASDLAGMYQETQYF.

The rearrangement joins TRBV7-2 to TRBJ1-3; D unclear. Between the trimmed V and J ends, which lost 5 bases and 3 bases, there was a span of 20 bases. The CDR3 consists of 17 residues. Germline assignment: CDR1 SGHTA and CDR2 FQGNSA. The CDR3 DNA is TGTGCCAGCAGCCCAACCCTGGGATCGGGGAGTGGAAACACCATATATTTT. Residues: CASSPTLGSGSGNTIYF.

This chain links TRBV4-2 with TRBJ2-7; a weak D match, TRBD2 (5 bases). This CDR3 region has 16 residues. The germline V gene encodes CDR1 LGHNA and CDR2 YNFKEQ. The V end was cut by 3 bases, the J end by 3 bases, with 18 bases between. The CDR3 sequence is CASSQPGKDSSYEQYF. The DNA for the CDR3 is TGTGCCAGCAGCCAGCCCGGTAAGGACTCCAGCTACGAGCAGTACTTC.

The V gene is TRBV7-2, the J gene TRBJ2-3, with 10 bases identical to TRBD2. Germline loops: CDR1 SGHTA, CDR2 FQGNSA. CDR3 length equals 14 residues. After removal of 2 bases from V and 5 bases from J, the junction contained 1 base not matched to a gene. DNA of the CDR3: TGTGCCAGCAGCTTAACTAGCGGGGTAGATACGCAGTATTTT. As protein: CASSLTSGVDTQYF.

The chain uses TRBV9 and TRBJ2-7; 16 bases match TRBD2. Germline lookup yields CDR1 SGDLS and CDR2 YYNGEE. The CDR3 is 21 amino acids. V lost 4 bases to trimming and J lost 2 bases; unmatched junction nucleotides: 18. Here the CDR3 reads CASSSGTSGGAADGFAYEQYF. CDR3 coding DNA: TGTGCCAGCAGCTCCGGGACTAGCGGGGGGGCAGCGGACGGCTTCGCCTACGAGCAGTACTTC. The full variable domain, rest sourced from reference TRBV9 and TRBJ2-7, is DSGVTQTPKHLITATGQRVTLRCSPRSGDLSVYWYQQSLDQGLQFLIQYYNGEERAKGNILERFSAQQFPDLHSELNLSSLELGDSALYFCASSSGTSGGAADGFAYEQYFGPGTRLTVT.

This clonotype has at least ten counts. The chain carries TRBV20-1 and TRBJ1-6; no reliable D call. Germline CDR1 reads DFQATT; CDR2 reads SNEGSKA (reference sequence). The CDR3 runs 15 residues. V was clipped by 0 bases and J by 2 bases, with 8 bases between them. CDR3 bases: TGCAGTGCTAGAGACAGAGGCGCCTATAATTCACCCCTCCACTTT. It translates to CSARDRGAYNSPLHF.

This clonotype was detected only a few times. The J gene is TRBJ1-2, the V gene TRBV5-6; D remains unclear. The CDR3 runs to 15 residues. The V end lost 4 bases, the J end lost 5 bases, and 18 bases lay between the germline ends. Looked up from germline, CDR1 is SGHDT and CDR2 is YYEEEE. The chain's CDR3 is CASSGIDGGAYGYTF. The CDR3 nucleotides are TGTGCCAGCAGCGGCATCGATGGAGGTGCTTATGGCTACACCTTC.

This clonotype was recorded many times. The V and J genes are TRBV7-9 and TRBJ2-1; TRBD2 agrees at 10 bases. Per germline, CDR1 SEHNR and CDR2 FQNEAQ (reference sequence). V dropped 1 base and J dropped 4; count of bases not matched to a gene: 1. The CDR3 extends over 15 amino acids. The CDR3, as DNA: TGTGCCAGCAGCTTAGAACTAGCGGGATACAATGAGCAGTTCTTC. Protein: CASSLELAGYNEQFF.

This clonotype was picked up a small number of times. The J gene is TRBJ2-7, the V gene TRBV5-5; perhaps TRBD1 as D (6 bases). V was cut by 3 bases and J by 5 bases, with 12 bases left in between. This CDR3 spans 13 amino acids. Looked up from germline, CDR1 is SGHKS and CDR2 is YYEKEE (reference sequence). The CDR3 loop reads CASSSQGGNEQYF. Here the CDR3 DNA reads TGTGCCAGCAGCTCACAGGGTGGCAACGAGCAGTACTTC.

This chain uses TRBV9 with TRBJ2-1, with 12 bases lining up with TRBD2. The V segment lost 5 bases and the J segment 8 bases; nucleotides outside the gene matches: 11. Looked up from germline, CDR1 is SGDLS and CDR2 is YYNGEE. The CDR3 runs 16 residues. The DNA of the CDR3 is TGTGCCAGCAGTGAACTAGCGGGGGGCTTAACCTATGAGCAGTTCTTC. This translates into CASSELAGGLTYEQFF.

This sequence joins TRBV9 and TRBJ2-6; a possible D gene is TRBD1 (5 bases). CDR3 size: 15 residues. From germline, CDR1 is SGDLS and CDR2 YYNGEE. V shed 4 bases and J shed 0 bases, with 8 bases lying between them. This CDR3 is CASSKGRSGANVLTF. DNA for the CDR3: TGTGCCAGCAGCAAGGGGCGCTCTGGGGCCAACGTCCTGACTTTC.

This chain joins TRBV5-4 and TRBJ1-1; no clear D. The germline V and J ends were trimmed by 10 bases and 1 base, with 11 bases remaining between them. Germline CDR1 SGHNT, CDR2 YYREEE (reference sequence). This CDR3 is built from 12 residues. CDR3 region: CAGGVGNTEAFF. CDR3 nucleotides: TGTGCCGGCGGTGTAGGGAACACTGAAGCTTTCTTT. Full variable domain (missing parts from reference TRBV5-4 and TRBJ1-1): ETGVTQSPTHLIKTRGQQVTLRCSSQSGHNTVSWYQQALGQGPQFIFQYYREEENGRGNFPPRFSGLQFPNYSSELNVNALELDDSALYLCAGGVGNTEAFFGQGTRLTVV.

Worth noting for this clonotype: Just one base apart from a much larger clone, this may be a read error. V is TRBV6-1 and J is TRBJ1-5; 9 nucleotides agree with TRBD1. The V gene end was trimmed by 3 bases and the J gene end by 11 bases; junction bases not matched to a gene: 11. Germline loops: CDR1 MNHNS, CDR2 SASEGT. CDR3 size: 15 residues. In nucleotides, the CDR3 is TGTGCCAGCAGTGACAGAGTGACAGGGGGGCAGTCCCAGCATTTT. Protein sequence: CASSDRVTGGQSQHF.

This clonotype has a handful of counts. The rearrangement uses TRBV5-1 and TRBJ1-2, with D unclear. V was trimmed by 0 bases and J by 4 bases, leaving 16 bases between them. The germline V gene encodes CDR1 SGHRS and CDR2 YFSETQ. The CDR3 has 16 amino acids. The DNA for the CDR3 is TGCGCCAGCAGCTTGGCCGAGTTACAGCACTTCTATGGCTACACCTTC. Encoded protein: CASSLAELQHFYGYTF.

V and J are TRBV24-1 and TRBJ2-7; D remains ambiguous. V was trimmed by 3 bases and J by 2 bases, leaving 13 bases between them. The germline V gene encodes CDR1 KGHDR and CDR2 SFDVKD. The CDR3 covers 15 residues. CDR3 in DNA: TGTGCCACCAGTGATCCACTGGTACACCCCTACGAGCAGTACTTC. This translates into CATSDPLVHPYEQYF.

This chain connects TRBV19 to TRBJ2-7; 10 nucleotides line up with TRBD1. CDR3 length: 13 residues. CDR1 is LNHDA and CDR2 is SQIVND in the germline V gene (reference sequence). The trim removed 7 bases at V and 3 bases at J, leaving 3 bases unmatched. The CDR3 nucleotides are TGTGCCAGTACCGGGACAGGGGTCTACGAGCAGTACTTC. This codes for CASTGTGVYEQYF.

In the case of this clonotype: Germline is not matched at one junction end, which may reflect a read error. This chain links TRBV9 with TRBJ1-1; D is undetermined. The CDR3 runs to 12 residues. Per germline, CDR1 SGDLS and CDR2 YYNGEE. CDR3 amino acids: CASSGSDTGAFF. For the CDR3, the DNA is TGTGCCAGCAGCGGCAGTGACACTGGAGCTTTCTTT.